A single sample is the source of the 32 T cell receptor beta chains below, sequenced in a study of cytomegalovirus exposure and HLA in healthy donors. A multiplex PCR was run with 60 Vbeta primers and 13 Jbeta primers. Profiled with immunoSEQ multiplex PCR; TCRdb holds only in-frame clones, not every one. Reported are 50,000 or so clones; the ten largest clones contain roughly 26%. Sequencing was carried out using PBMCs. These receptors were obtained from a man aged 35 to 55 in good health and CMV-seropositive.

The chain combines TRBV18 with TRBJ2-2; 8 bases match TRBD1. The CDR3 covers 17 residues. CDR1 is KGHSH and CDR2 is LQKENI in the germline V gene. The trim removed 0 bases at V and 6 bases at J, leaving 9 bases unmatched. The DNA of the CDR3 is TGTGCCAGCTCACCACCGAAGAGGACAGGGTGGTCCGGGGAGCTGTTTTTT. It translates to CASSPPKRTGWSGELFF.

As regards this clone: Distinct nucleotide sequences in the sample also encode this CDR3. V usage is TRBV5-8 and J usage is TRBJ1-2, with D perhaps matching TRBD1 (6 bases). Germline-derived CDR1 and CDR2 are SGHTS and YDEGEE. There are 13 residues in the CDR3. Deletions cut 4 bases from V and 2 bases from J, with 9 bases between. The CDR3 sequence: CASSRTGNYGYTF. The CDR3 coding sequence is TGTGCCAGCAGCCGAACAGGGAACTATGGCTACACCTTC. The full variable domain, completed using reference TRBV5-8 and TRBJ1-2, is EAGVTQSPTHLIKTRGQQATLRCSPISGHTSVYWYQQALGLGLQFLLWYDEGEERNRGNFPPRFSGRQFPNYSSELNVNALELEDSALYLCASSRTGNYGYTFGSGTRLTVV.

The chain uses TRBV6-1 and TRBJ1-3; 10 nucleotides match TRBD1. CDR3 length: 13 residues. V dropped 6 bases and J dropped 8; count of bases not matched to a gene: 4. From germline, CDR1 is MNHNS and CDR2 SASEGT. The CDR3 reads CASRTGGADTIYF. CDR3 DNA sequence: TGTGCCAGCAGGACAGGGGGCGCGGACACCATATATTTT.

J is TRBJ1-3 and V is TRBV19, with D unclear. V was shortened by 3 bases and J by 0 bases, with 12 bases between the two germline ends. This CDR3 spans 16 amino acids. Per germline, CDR1 LNHDA and CDR2 SQIVND (reference sequence). For the CDR3, the DNA is TGTGCCAGTAGTATGGGAGGACTGATCTCTGGAAACACCATATATTTT. It translates to CASSMGGLISGNTIYF.

About this clone: Other nucleotide sequences from this sample produce the same CDR3. The chain joins TRBV9 to TRBJ2-7; 10 nucleotides agree with TRBD2. The CDR3 is 15 amino acids. The V segment lost 0 bases and the J segment 3 bases; nucleotides outside the gene matches: 3. The V gene's germline CDR1 is SGDLS and CDR2 YYNGEE. The CDR3 protein is CASSVGGTSDYEQYF. CDR3 DNA: TGTGCCAGCAGCGTAGGAGGGACTAGCGACTACGAGCAGTACTTC.

The rearrangement uses TRBV19 and TRBJ1-1, with 10 bases fitting TRBD1. CDR3 length: 15 residues. V shed 5 bases, J shed 4 bases, and the junction held 7 bases outside the gene matches. Germline loops: CDR1 LNHDA, CDR2 SQIVND (reference sequence). CDR3 coding DNA: TGTGCCAGTAGTCCAGGGGACAGGGGAGGCACTGAAGCTTTCTTT. Protein sequence: CASSPGDRGGTEAFF.

The genes are TRBV28 and TRBJ1-5, with 8 positions matching TRBD1. Germline V lookup: CDR1 MDHEN, CDR2 SYDVKM. J lost 6 bases, V lost 7 bases, and 11 bases had no gene match. The CDR3 loop spans 15 amino acids. This CDR3 is CASTSHQGAGQPQHF. DNA for the CDR3: TGTGCCAGCACCTCACACCAGGGGGCAGGTCAGCCCCAGCATTTT.

The rearrangement links TRBV19 to TRBJ1-2; D remains ambiguous. The CDR3 is made up of 15 amino acids. The ends were cut back, 4 bases at V and 3 bases at J, with 15 bases in the middle. The germline V gene encodes CDR1 LNHDA and CDR2 SQIVND (reference sequence). The CDR3 loop reads CASSTTPEGHYGYTF. In DNA, the CDR3 is TGTGCCAGTAGTACCACACCTGAGGGCCACTATGGCTACACCTTC.

The chain links TRBV29-1 to TRBJ2-7, with TRBD2 matching 7 bases. Germline lookup yields CDR1 SQVTM and CDR2 ANQGSEA. Unmatched junction bases numbered 4, after V lost 3 bases and J lost 2 bases. This CDR3 contains 13 residues. CDR3 bases: TGCAGCGTTGATCGGGGGGAGGCCTACGAGCAGTACTTC. Its translation: CSVDRGEAYEQYF.

The chain uses TRBV25-1 and TRBJ2-7; D uncertain. Germline V gene sequence: CDR1 MGHDK, CDR2 SYGVNS. V was trimmed by 3 bases and J by 3 bases, leaving 15 bases between them. There are 15 residues in the CDR3. The CDR3 DNA follows: TGTGCCAGCAGTGACGGGTCTTTTACTCTCTACGAGCAGTACTTC. Its translation: CASSDGSFTLYEQYF.

V gene TRBV6-5 combines with J gene TRBJ2-5, with D maybe TRBD2 (5 bases). This CDR3 contains 14 residues. Germline-derived CDR1 and CDR2 are MNHEY and SVGAGI. The V end was cut by 6 bases, the J end by 4 bases, with 15 bases between. CDR3 region: CASSPSATTETQYF. CDR3 nucleotide sequence: TGTGCCAGCAGCCCATCCGCGACTACAGAGACCCAGTACTTC.

The J gene is TRBJ1-5, the V gene TRBV11-1, with D hard to call. Germline lookup yields CDR1 SGHAT and CDR2 FQDESV (reference sequence). The CDR3 contains 13 residues. Trimming removed 1 base at V and 5 bases at J, with 6 bases between. In DNA, the CDR3 is TGTGCCAGCAGCTTAGAAATCGATCAGCCCCAGCATTTT. Amino acids: CASSLEIDQPQHF.

This chain links TRBV11-3 with TRBJ2-2, with a weak D call TRBD1 (5 bases). CDR3 length equals 15 residues. V was pared by 3 bases and J by 7 bases, with 15 bases between. Germline V gives CDR1 SGHNT, CDR2 YENEEA. CDR3 amino acids: CASSLGRAMSGELFF. DNA of the CDR3: TGTGCCAGCAGCTTGGGCAGGGCGATGAGCGGGGAGCTGTTTTTT.

V gene TRBV9 combines with J gene TRBJ2-3; no clear D gene. Trimming shortened V by 1 base and J by 6 bases, and 6 bases separated the two germline ends. Germline V CDR1 and CDR2: SGDLS, YYNGEE. The CDR3 totals 12 residues. The CDR3 region has the DNA TGTGCCAGCAGCGTACCCGCGGATACGCAGTATTTT. Translation: CASSVPADTQYF.

Written as DNA, the CDR3 is TGTGCCAGTAGTAGGGACAGTGTTTACGAGCAGTACTTC. This encodes CASSRDSVYEQYF. V usage is TRBV19 and J usage is TRBJ2-7; 7 bases map to TRBD1. Germline V gene sequence: CDR1 LNHDA, CDR2 SQIVND (reference sequence). Trimming cost V 4 bases and J 4 bases; bases outside gene matches: 4. This CDR3 contains 13 residues.

The chain links TRBV28 to TRBJ2-7; 9 bases map to TRBD2. Germline values: CDR1 MDHEN, CDR2 SYDVKM. V was pared by 2 bases and J by 3 bases, with 5 bases of the junction left unmatched. The CDR3 runs 15 residues. DNA of the CDR3: TGTGCCAGCAGTTTAAGGGCTAGCGGGATCTACGAGCAGTACTTC. Residues: CASSLRASGIYEQYF. The full variable domain, in which reference TRBV28 and TRBJ2-7 provide the parts outside the CDR3, is DVKVTQSSRYLVKRTGEKVFLECVQDMDHENMFWYRQDPGLGLRLIYFSYDVKMKEKGDIPEGYSVSREKKERFSLILESASTNQTSMYLCASSLRASGIYEQYFGPGTRLTVT.

This chain connects TRBV19 to TRBJ2-6, with D unresolved. The CDR3 totals 15 residues. Between the trimmed V and J ends, which lost 6 bases and 2 bases, there was a span of 11 bases. Germline loops: CDR1 LNHDA, CDR2 SQIVND (reference sequence). The CDR3 reads CASRAGSTGANVLTF. The CDR3 nucleotides read TGTGCCAGTAGGGCAGGTTCTACTGGGGCCAACGTCCTGACTTTC. The full variable domain, its missing parts supplied by reference TRBV19 and TRBJ2-6, is DGGITQSPKYLFRKEGQNVTLSCEQNLNHDAMYWYRQDPGQGLRLIYYSQIVNDFQKGDIAEGYSVSREKKESFPLTVTSAQKNPTAFYLCASRAGSTGANVLTFGAGSRLTVL.

The V and J genes are TRBV28 and TRBJ2-1; 14 positions match TRBD2. Unmatched junction bases numbered 3, after V lost 4 bases and J lost 1 base. Looked up from germline, CDR1 is MDHEN and CDR2 is SYDVKM. This CDR3 has 17 amino acids. DNA for the CDR3: TGTGCCAGCAGTTCGGGACTAGCGGGGGAATCCTACAATGAGCAGTTCTTC. Its translation is CASSSGLAGESYNEQFF.

V usage is TRBV27 and J usage is TRBJ2-1; D is possibly TRBD2 (6 bases). V was shortened by 6 bases and J by 2 bases, with 14 bases between the two germline ends. Germline V lookup: CDR1 MNHEY, CDR2 SMNVEV (reference sequence). The CDR3 totals 15 residues. The CDR3 spells CASSSGTETYNEQFF. The CDR3 DNA follows: TGTGCCAGCAGCTCCGGGACTGAAACCTACAATGAGCAGTTCTTC.

The gene calls are TRBV11-2 and TRBJ2-7; perhaps TRBD1 as D (5 bases). This CDR3 region has 13 residues. Looked up from germline, CDR1 is SGHAT and CDR2 is FQNNGV. The ends were cut back, 2 bases at V and 7 bases at J, with 12 bases in the middle. The CDR3 bases are TGTGCCAGCAGCTTATTCAGGGCTCAAGAGCAGTACTTC. This gives the protein CASSLFRAQEQYF.

The V and J genes are TRBV5-1 and TRBJ2-3, with D perhaps matching TRBD1 (5 bases). The CDR3 has 15 residues. V lost 0 bases and J 3 bases, leaving 11 bases between the germline ends. Germline CDR1 is SGHRS and CDR2 is YFSETQ. The CDR3 bases are TGCGCCAGCAGCTTGGCCAGGGTTACGACAGATACGCAGTATTTT. Translated, it gives CASSLARVTTDTQYF.

This chain connects TRBV5-6 to TRBJ2-4; 8 bases agree with TRBD1. This CDR3 region has 16 residues. V was pared by 4 bases and J by 0 bases, with 6 bases of the junction left unmatched. Per the germline V gene, CDR1 is SGHDT and CDR2 is YYEEEE. CDR3 DNA sequence: TGTGCCAGCAGCCCGGGGGACAGGCTAGCCAAAAACATTCAGTACTTC. This encodes CASSPGDRLAKNIQYF.

The chain couples TRBV28 to TRBJ2-5, with 7 nucleotides matching TRBD2. The CDR3 spans 16 residues. Germline CDR1 and CDR2: MDHEN and SYDVKM. The V and J ends lost 4 bases and 4 bases, in that order; junction bases with no gene match: 12. CDR3 residues: CASSSPLGGRGETQYF. The CDR3 nucleotides read TGTGCCAGCAGTTCTCCGTTGGGAGGGAGGGGAGAGACCCAGTACTTC.

Concerning this clone itself: This same CDR3 is encoded by further DNA sequences in the sample. The chain links TRBV7-2 to TRBJ1-5; 7 positions match TRBD1. The trim removed 1 base at V and 6 bases at J, leaving 6 bases unmatched. Germline assignment: CDR1 SGHTA and CDR2 FQGNSA. There are 15 residues in the CDR3. CDR3 in amino acids: CASSLDGGGGQPQHF. The CDR3 DNA reads as TGTGCCAGCAGCTTAGACGGAGGGGGCGGTCAGCCCCAGCATTTT.

J is TRBJ2-3 and V is TRBV7-8; weak D call: TRBD2 (6 bases). This CDR3 is built from 15 residues. Germline V CDR1 and CDR2: SGHVS, FQNEAQ. V dropped 4 bases and J dropped 0 bases, with 11 bases sitting between them. CDR3 sequence (DNA): TGTGCCAGCAGCTCGGAGGGCCTTAGCACAGATACGCAGTATTTT. Translated: CASSSEGLSTDTQYF.

The V and J genes are TRBV6-6 and TRBJ1-5; 10 bases are shared with TRBD1. The CDR3 has 15 residues. The J segment lost 3 bases and the V segment lost 6 bases, leaving 5 bases of the junction unmatched. The germline gives CDR1 MNHNY, CDR2 SVGAGI (reference sequence). This CDR3 reads CASRSGTGDNQPQHF. Here the CDR3 DNA reads TGTGCCAGCAGGTCCGGGACAGGGGACAATCAGCCCCAGCATTTT.

This chain uses TRBV7-6 with TRBJ2-7, with TRBD1 matching 8 bases. CDR1 is SGHVS, CDR2 FNYEAQ, per germline. V lost 4 bases and J lost 3; bases outside the gene matches: 5. This CDR3 is 14 amino acids long. CDR3 sequence reads: CASSSRTGNYEQYF. Written as DNA, the CDR3 is TGTGCCAGCAGCTCACGGACAGGGAACTACGAGCAGTACTTC.

On this clone: Its ends do not fully match the called genes, so a read error is possible. Other DNA sequences within the sample encode an identical CDR3. The genes are TRBV25-1 and TRBJ2-2; D is perhaps TRBD2 (6 bases). The CDR3 length is 15 residues. The germline CDR1 and CDR2 sequences are MGHDK and SYGVNS. CDR3 DNA: TGCGCCAGCAGTGAGGTGGGAGGGAACACCGGGGAGCTGTTTTTT. It is translated as CASSEVGGNTGELFF. Complete variable domain (other parts from reference TRBV25-1 and TRBJ2-2): EADIYQTPRYLVIGTGKKITLECSQTMGHDKMYWYQQDPGMELHLIHYSYGVNSTEKGDLSSESTVSRIRTEHFPLTLESARPSHTSQYLCASSEVGGNTGELFFGEGSRLTVL.

This chain uses TRBV7-6 with TRBJ1-1; D is ambiguous. The CDR3 has 12 amino acids. CDR1 and CDR2 (germline): SGHVS, FNYEAQ. V gave up 5 bases and J gave up 5 bases, with 9 bases separating them. The CDR3 loop is CASSPGFTEAFF. For the CDR3, the DNA is TGTGCCAGCAGCCCGGGGTTTACTGAAGCTTTCTTT.

The chain links TRBV6-5 to TRBJ2-5; perhaps TRBD1 as D (6 bases). The CDR3 extends over 16 amino acids. Trimming took off 2 bases at V and 5 bases at J, with 18 bases between the two ends. Germline CDR1 and CDR2: MNHEY and SVGAGI. CDR3 residues: CASSYPRQDGRETQYF. In nucleotides, the CDR3 is TGTGCCAGCAGTTACCCCAGACAGGACGGAAGGGAGACCCAGTACTTC.

The chain employs TRBV21-1 and TRBJ1-4; TRBD1, the table's D call, lacks a check against the DNA. TRBV21-1 corresponds to a pseudogene. The CDR3 is 16 residues long. CDR3 in amino acids: CASSPQSGQGDEKLFF. The CDR3 nucleotides read TGTGCCAGCAGCCCTCAGTCAGGACAGGGGGATGAAAAACTGTTTTTT.

The chain combines TRBV28 with TRBJ2-7; D unclear. Germline CDR1 and CDR2: MDHEN and SYDVKM. The CDR3 sequence is 14 residues long. V was cut by 5 bases and J by 2 bases, with 13 bases left in between. The CDR3 nucleotides are TGTGCCAGCAGTCCCCGGATGAGCGCCTACGAGCAGTACTTC. Translated: CASSPRMSAYEQYF.